The next 25 T cell receptor beta chains were all read from a single sample in a study of control samples from healthy donors and cancer patients. Assay: immunoSEQ multiplex PCR; the TCRdb copy retains only in-frame clones and omits some. Of hundreds of thousands of clones listed, 80% to 95% are singletons. Material: PBMCs. All receptors come from a man in his forties with head and neck cancer.

V is TRBV28 and J is TRBJ1-2; D unclear. From germline, CDR1 is MDHEN and CDR2 SYDVKM. CDR3 length: 11 residues. Trimming removed 4 bases from V and 8 bases from J, with 8 bases in between. The CDR3 region is CASSSPAGYTF. In nucleotides, the CDR3 is TGTGCCAGCAGTTCCCCTGCCGGCTACACCTTC.

V gene TRBV6-5 combines with J gene TRBJ1-1; TRBD1 matches 7 bases. Trimming at V came to 0 bases and at J to 6 bases, leaving 10 bases not matched to a gene. CDR3 length: 16 amino acids. Germline CDR1 MNHEY, CDR2 SVGAGI. The CDR3 DNA sequence: TGTGCCAGCAGTTACTCGAACAGGGGTCAGCAGCCTGAAGCTTTCTTT. Translating it yields CASSYSNRGQQPEAFF.

This clone was detected once. The J gene is TRBJ1-1, the V gene TRBV18; maybe TRBD1 (5 bases). This CDR3 has 18 amino acids. Germline V gene lookup returns CDR1 KGHSH and CDR2 LQKENI. V lost 2 bases to trimming and J lost 0 bases, with 19 bases between them. This CDR3 reads CASSPFDRANLLNTEAFF. The CDR3 DNA sequence: TGTGCCAGCTCACCATTCGACAGAGCCAATTTACTGAACACTGAAGCTTTCTTT.

The chain carries TRBV10-3 and TRBJ1-1; D ambiguous. CDR3 length: 13 amino acids. Looked up from germline, CDR1 is ENHRY and CDR2 is SYGVKD. V was shortened by 7 bases and J by 3 bases, with 12 bases between the two germline ends. The CDR3 nucleotides read TGTGCCATCATTTCCGGGCCGGACACTGAAGCTTTCTTT. It encodes CAIISGPDTEAFF.

The V and J genes are TRBV7-2 and TRBJ2-1; no firm D call. CDR1 SGHTA and CDR2 FQGNSA come from the germline V gene. The CDR3 length is 14 residues. Trimming stripped 1 base from V and 5 bases from J, with 9 bases between. The CDR3 loop is CASSLGHWNNEQFF. The CDR3 DNA is TGTGCCAGCAGCTTAGGACATTGGAACAATGAGCAGTTCTTC. The complete variable domain, with remaining parts taken from reference TRBV7-2 and TRBJ2-1, reads GAGVSQSPSNKVTEKGKDVELRCDPISGHTALYWYRQSLGQGLEFLIYFQGNSAPDKSGLPSDRFSAERTGGSVSTLTIQRTQQEDSAVYLCASSLGHWNNEQFFGPGTRLTVL.

The rearrangement links TRBV12-5 to TRBJ1-3; perhaps TRBD1 as D (6 bases). V lost 8 bases and J lost 3, with 14 bases in between. CDR3 size: 14 residues. Germline V gene data show CDR1 as LGHNT and CDR2 as FRNRAP. CDR3 sequence: CASRQGQNGNTIYF. DNA of the CDR3: TGTGCTAGTCGGCAGGGGCAAAATGGAAACACCATATATTTT. Using reference TRBV12-5 and TRBJ1-3 for the parts outside the CDR3, the full variable domain is DARVTQTPRHKVTEMGQEVTMRCQPILGHNTVFWYRQTMMQGLELLAYFRNRAPLDDSGMPKDRFSAEMPDATLATLKIQPSEPRDSAVYFCASRQGQNGNTIYFGEGSWLTVV.

The chain links TRBV9 to TRBJ2-3, with D perhaps being TRBD1 or TRBD2 (6 bases each). Trimming stripped 3 bases from V and 2 bases from J, with 16 bases between. CDR1 SGDLS and CDR2 YYNGEE come from the germline V gene. CDR3 length equals 16 residues. The CDR3 DNA sequence: TGTGCCAGCAGCGGCCCGGGGGCGGGACCCACAGATACGCAGTATTTT. Translated: CASSGPGAGPTDTQYF.

DNA for the CDR3: TGTGCCAGCAGCTCCCCCCGGGACAGGGGGATCTACGAGCAGTACTTC. Translating it yields CASSSPRDRGIYEQYF. The chain joins TRBV5-6 to TRBJ2-7, with 11 nucleotides matching TRBD1. Germline V gene data show CDR1 as SGHDT and CDR2 as YYEEEE. CDR3 length equals 16 residues. V lost 3 bases, J lost 3 bases, and 8 bases stayed unmatched.

The rearrangement links TRBV4-2 to TRBJ2-1; 7 bases are a match to TRBD2. V dropped 0 bases and J dropped 11; count of bases not matched to a gene: 7. Germline V CDR1 and CDR2: LGHNA, YNFKEQ. CDR3 length: 14 amino acids. The CDR3 loop reads CASSQERVGGKQFF. CDR3 coding DNA: TGTGCCAGCAGCCAAGAGAGGGTGGGGGGGAAGCAGTTCTTC.

As to this clone: The sample contains more than one DNA sequence encoding this CDR3. The chain has TRBV28 and TRBJ1-1; D unresolved. The CDR3 totals 11 residues. The V end lost 6 bases, the J end lost 3 bases, and 5 bases lay between the germline ends. Germline loops: CDR1 MDHEN, CDR2 SYDVKM. The CDR3, as DNA: TGTGCCAGCAGATCTTACACTGAAGCTTTCTTT. It encodes CASRSYTEAFF.

The chain is built from TRBV4-2 and TRBJ2-4; the match to TRBD2 covers 7 bases. Germline CDR1 is LGHNA and CDR2 is YNFKEQ. The CDR3 sequence is 14 residues long. V lost 5 bases and J lost 8; bases outside the gene matches: 9. CDR3 in DNA: TGTGCCAGCAGCTCACGGGCGGGGGAGGACATTCAGTACTTC. It codes for CASSSRAGEDIQYF.

The rearrangement uses TRBV7-8 and TRBJ1-2; D uncertain. Per germline, CDR1 SGHVS and CDR2 FQNEAQ. V was cut by 5 bases and J by 8 bases, with 18 bases left in between. The CDR3 is 14 residues long. The CDR3 DNA reads TGTGCCAGCAGCCCATCTCCGACGGCGGGGGGCTACACCTTC. Translated, it gives CASSPSPTAGGYTF.

This clone was counted once. The chain couples TRBV27 to TRBJ2-3, with D possibly being TRBD2 (5 bases). Germline CDR1 reads MNHEY; CDR2 reads SMNVEV (reference sequence). Trimming cost V 8 bases and J 0 bases, with 15 bases left between them. The CDR3 totals 15 residues. Written as DNA, the CDR3 is TGTGCCAGCTCTTCACTAGAACCTAGCACAGATACGCAGTATTTT. Amino acids: CASSSLEPSTDTQYF.

The chain uses TRBV12-3 or TRBV12-4 and TRBJ2-3; D may be TRBD2 (6 bases). Trimming removed 5 bases from V and 5 bases from J, with 11 bases in between. The CDR3 contains 13 residues. CDR3 sequence: CASSRQAGDTQYF. Here the CDR3 DNA reads TGTGCCAGCAGTCGCCAAGCGGGAGATACGCAGTATTTT.

This chain connects TRBV9 to TRBJ2-7; D is possibly TRBD2 (5 bases). Germline-derived CDR1 and CDR2 are SGDLS and YYNGEE. There are 14 residues in the CDR3. Trimming cost V 0 bases and J 3 bases, with 10 bases left between them. The chain's CDR3 is CASSVGRDYYEQYF. CDR3 DNA sequence: TGTGCCAGCAGCGTAGGCCGGGATTACTACGAGCAGTACTTC.

The genes are TRBV19 and TRBJ1-4; TRBD1 agrees at 7 bases. The V gene end was trimmed by 1 base and the J gene end by 0 bases; junction bases not matched to a gene: 5. This CDR3 contains 17 residues. Germline-derived CDR1 and CDR2 are LNHDA and SQIVND (reference sequence). The CDR3 is CASSIGRQGSTNEKLFF. The CDR3 region has the DNA TGTGCCAGTAGTATAGGGAGACAGGGCTCAACTAATGAAAAACTGTTTTTT. The full variable domain, completed using reference TRBV19 and TRBJ1-4, is DGGITQSPKYLFRKEGQNVTLSCEQNLNHDAMYWYRQDPGQGLRLIYYSQIVNDFQKGDIAEGYSVSREKKESFPLTVTSAQKNPTAFYLCASSIGRQGSTNEKLFFGSGTQLSVL.

This rearrangement joins TRBV21-1 to TRBJ2-7; the tabulated D call, TRBD1, remains unverified against the DNA. TRBV21-1 is classified as a pseudogene. The CDR3 sequence is 15 residues long. The CDR3 DNA reads as TGTGCCAGCAGCAGGTCAGCAGGGTTGTACTACGAGCAGTACTTC. Translated: CASSRSAGLYYEQYF.

The chain carries TRBV27 and TRBJ1-5; the D gene is possibly TRBD1 (5 bases). The ends were cut back, 3 bases at V and 6 bases at J, with 9 bases in the middle. This CDR3 has 13 residues. Germline CDR1 is MNHEY and CDR2 is SMNVEV (reference sequence). The CDR3 nucleotides are TGTGCCAGCAGTTTCCGAGGGGTTCAGCCCCAGCATTTT. Its protein product is CASSFRGVQPQHF.

The chain joins TRBV10-1 to TRBJ2-1; 15 positions match TRBD2. Germline V gene lookup returns CDR1 WNHNN and CDR2 SYGVQD (reference sequence). This CDR3 region has 15 residues. The V and J ends lost 5 bases and 10 bases, in that order; junction bases with no gene match: 6. The CDR3 DNA reads as TGCGCCAGCAGTACGGGACTAGCGGGAGGCGGGGAGCAGTTCTTC. It yields the protein CASSTGLAGGGEQFF.

This chain connects TRBV3-1 (or the pseudogene TRBV3-2) to TRBJ2-2; tentatively, D is TRBD2 (6 bases). Trimming cost V 7 bases and J 5 bases, with 26 bases left between them. The CDR3 has 18 residues. CDR1 and CDR2 (germline): LGHDT, YNNKEL (reference sequence). The CDR3 DNA is TGTGCCAGCAAAACCTCTAGCGAGCGTAGTACGTGGACCGGGGAGCTGTTTTTT. Translated: CASKTSSERSTWTGELFF.

The chain joins TRBV11-3 to TRBJ2-7; TRBD1 matches 8 bases. The ends lost 5 bases at V and 6 bases at J; junction bases unmatched: 12. The CDR3 has 15 residues. Germline V gives CDR1 SGHNT, CDR2 YENEEA. CDR3 loop: CASSASGTGTSEQYF. The CDR3 nucleotides read TGTGCCAGCAGCGCTTCCGGGACAGGAACTTCCGAGCAGTACTTC.

The chain recombines TRBV6-4 with TRBJ1-1; 7 bases match TRBD1. V lost 6 bases and J lost 3; bases outside the gene matches: 10. Germline V gene lookup returns CDR1 MRHNA and CDR2 SNTAGT. CDR3 length: 15 residues. Here the CDR3 DNA reads TGTGCCAGCAGCCCATTCGACAGGGCGTACACTGAAGCTTTCTTT. Translating it yields CASSPFDRAYTEAFF.

The V gene is TRBV4-3, the J gene TRBJ1-2; tentative D call: TRBD1 (6 bases). This CDR3 is built from 13 residues. Germline loops: CDR1 LGHNA, CDR2 YSLEER. With 3 bases removed from V and 6 bases from J, the gap between germline ends came to 11 bases. In DNA, the CDR3 is TGCGCCAGCAGCCAGCAGACAGGAGATGGCTACACCTTC. It encodes CASSQQTGDGYTF.

The chain uses TRBV7-2 and TRBJ1-2; the D is unclear. Per the germline V gene, CDR1 is SGHTA and CDR2 is FQGNSA. There are 13 residues in the CDR3. Trimming shortened V by 5 bases and J by 6 bases, and 13 bases separated the two germline ends. The CDR3 loop reads CASSVTWPDGYTF. In DNA, the CDR3 is TGTGCCAGCAGCGTAACTTGGCCGGATGGCTACACCTTC.

This clone came up a few times. V and J are TRBV14 and TRBJ1-5, with D possibly matching TRBD1 (5 bases). Between the trimmed V and J ends, which lost 4 bases and 4 bases, there was a span of 11 bases. Germline CDR1 SGHDN, CDR2 FVKESK. This CDR3 region has 14 residues. The CDR3 spells CASSLGGTNQPQHF. As DNA, the CDR3 is TGTGCCAGCAGCCTCGGGGGGACGAATCAGCCCCAGCATTTT.